These 8 T cell receptor beta chains share one sample of origin, sequenced in a study of siplizumab effects on memory and regulatory T cells. Only in-frame clones appear in the TCRdb table, and some are missing; sequencing was by immunoSEQ multiplex PCR. This table has roughly 100,000 clones, around 90% appearing once. The sample taken for sequencing was CD4+ T cells sorted from blood. The receptors stem from a human donor in good health.

The rearrangement uses TRBV19 and TRBJ2-1; D might be TRBD2 (6 bases). V gave up 4 bases and J gave up 3 bases, with 7 bases separating them. The CDR3 consists of 13 residues. Germline V gene lookup returns CDR1 LNHDA and CDR2 SQIVND (reference sequence). CDR3 sequence: CASSRTNYNEQFF. The CDR3 DNA is TGTGCCAGTAGTAGGACTAACTACAATGAGCAGTTCTTC. Variable domain in full (rest from reference TRBV19 and TRBJ2-1): DGGITQSPKYLFRKEGQNVTLSCEQNLNHDAMYWYRQDPGQGLRLIYYSQIVNDFQKGDIAEGYSVSREKKESFPLTVTSAQKNPTAFYLCASSRTNYNEQFFGPGTRLTVL.

The rearrangement joins TRBV7-6 to TRBJ2-7, with a possible D match to TRBD1 (5 bases). The CDR3 is made up of 14 amino acids. Germline V gene data show CDR1 as SGHVS and CDR2 as FNYEAQ. Trimming left V 5 bases short and J 5 bases short, with 16 bases between. In DNA, the CDR3 is TGTGCCAGCAGCGCGCAGGGTTGGGCGCACGAGCAGTACTTC. Translated: CASSAQGWAHEQYF. The full variable domain, its missing parts supplied by reference TRBV7-6 and TRBJ2-7, is GAGVSQSPRYKVTKRGQDVALRCDPISGHVSLYWYRQALGQGPEFLTYFNYEAQQDKSGLPNDRFSAERPEGSISTLTIQRTEQRDSAMYRCASSAQGWAHEQYFGPGTRLTVT.

V is TRBV28 and J is TRBJ2-7; 10 bases line up with TRBD1. The CDR3 consists of 16 residues. Per germline, CDR1 MDHEN and CDR2 SYDVKM. V gave up 7 bases and J gave up 4 bases; unmatched junction bases: 13. CDR3 in amino acids: CASTPPWGQGSYEQYF. The CDR3 DNA is TGTGCCAGCACCCCCCCTTGGGGACAGGGGTCTTACGAGCAGTACTTC. The whole variable domain, remainder taken from reference TRBV28 and TRBJ2-7, is DVKVTQSSRYLVKRTGEKVFLECVQDMDHENMFWYRQDPGLGLRLIYFSYDVKMKEKGDIPEGYSVSREKKERFSLILESASTNQTSMYLCASTPPWGQGSYEQYFGPGTRLTVT.

CDR3 loop: CASSESGQGFNYGYTF. CDR3 DNA sequence: TGTGCCAGCAGTGAATCTGGACAGGGTTTCAACTATGGCTACACCTTC. V is TRBV25-1 and J is TRBJ1-2; TRBD1 agrees at 8 bases. V lost 1 base, J lost 2 bases, and 6 bases stayed unmatched. The CDR3 length is 16 residues. The germline V gene encodes CDR1 MGHDK and CDR2 SYGVNS.

This clone was recorded only once. The genes are TRBV19 and TRBJ2-2, with 11 bases lining up with TRBD2. In germline, CDR1 is LNHDA, CDR2 SQIVND (reference sequence). The V segment lost 7 bases and the J segment 3 bases; nucleotides outside the gene matches: 7. The CDR3 has 16 residues. DNA of the CDR3: TGTGCCAGTAAGGAGACTAGCGGGACTTACACCGGGGAGCTGTTTTTT. This translates into CASKETSGTYTGELFF.

This clone was seen once. The chain has TRBV5-1 and TRBJ1-2, with a weak D call TRBD1 (6 bases). Germline assignment: CDR1 SGHRS and CDR2 YFSETQ. The CDR3 consists of 14 residues. Trimming took 1 base from V and 7 from J, leaving 14 bases between them. CDR3 in DNA: TGCGCCAGCAGCTTGTTCCAGGGGCCGGGTGGCTACACCTTC. Protein sequence: CASSLFQGPGGYTF. Full variable domain (outside the CDR3, taken from reference TRBV5-1 and TRBJ1-2): KAGVTQTPRYLIKTRGQQVTLSCSPISGHRSVSWYQQTPGQGLQFLFEYFSETQRNKGNFPGRFSGRQFSNSRSEMNVSTLELGDSALYLCASSLFQGPGGYTFGSGTRLTVV.

The rearrangement links TRBV5-1 to TRBJ2-3; 7 nucleotides align to TRBD1. The V and J ends lost 4 bases and 1 base, in that order; junction bases with no gene match: 9. Germline CDR1 reads SGHRS; CDR2 reads YFSETQ. The CDR3 is 16 residues long. The CDR3 nucleotides read TGCGCCAGCAGCGGAAGGACAGGCCCCGGCACAGATACGCAGTATTTT. Amino acids: CASSGRTGPGTDTQYF.

This sequence joins TRBV4-1 and TRBJ2-1; 10 bases are shared with TRBD2. This CDR3 has 16 amino acids. The germline gives CDR1 MGHRA, CDR2 YSYEKL. V dropped 4 bases and J dropped 6; count of bases not matched to a gene: 9. For the CDR3, the DNA is TGCGCCAGCAGCCCGAGGGCTAGCGGGAGAACCAATGAGCAGTTCTTC. Translation gives CASSPRASGRTNEQFF.